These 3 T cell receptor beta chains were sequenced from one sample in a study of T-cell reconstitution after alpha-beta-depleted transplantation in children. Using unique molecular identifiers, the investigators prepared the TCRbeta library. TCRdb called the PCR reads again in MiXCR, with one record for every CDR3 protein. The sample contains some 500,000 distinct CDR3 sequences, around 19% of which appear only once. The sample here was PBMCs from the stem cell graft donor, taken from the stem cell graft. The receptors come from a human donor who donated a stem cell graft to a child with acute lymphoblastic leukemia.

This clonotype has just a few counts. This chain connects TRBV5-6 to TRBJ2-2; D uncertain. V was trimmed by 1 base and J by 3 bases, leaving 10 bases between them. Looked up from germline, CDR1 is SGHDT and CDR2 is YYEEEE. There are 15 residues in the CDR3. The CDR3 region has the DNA TGTGCCAGCAGCTTGATAAGTAGGTACACCGGGGAGCTGTTTTTT. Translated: CASSLISRYTGELFF.

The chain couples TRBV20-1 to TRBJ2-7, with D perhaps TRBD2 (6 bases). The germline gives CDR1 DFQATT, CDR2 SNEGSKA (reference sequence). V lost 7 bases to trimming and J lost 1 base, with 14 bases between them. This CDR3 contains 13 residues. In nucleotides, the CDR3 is TGCAGTGTAACCCGGGGGTCGTCCTACGAGCAGTACTTC. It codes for CSVTRGSSYEQYF.

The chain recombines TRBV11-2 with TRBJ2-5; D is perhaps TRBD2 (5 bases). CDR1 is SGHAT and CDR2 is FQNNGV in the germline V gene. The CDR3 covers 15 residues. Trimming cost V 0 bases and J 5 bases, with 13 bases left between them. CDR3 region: CASSLEGRESETQYF. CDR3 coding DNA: TGTGCCAGCAGCTTAGAGGGAAGGGAGTCGGAGACCCAGTACTTC.